This passage covers 20 T cell receptor beta chains from one sample sequenced in a study of blood T cell repertoires in COVID-19. Assay: immunoSEQ multiplex PCR; the TCRdb copy retains only in-frame clones and omits some. Found here are over 450,000 clones, around nine tenths of them singletons; the top ten hold less than 9%. Sequencing used peripheral blood. These receptors all stem from a woman aged 45-60 years with COVID-19, enrolled during active disease.

The V call is TRBV9, the J call TRBJ2-1; 8 nucleotides line up with TRBD1. Germline V CDR1 and CDR2: SGDLS, YYNGEE. CDR3 size: 16 residues. V shed 4 bases and J 2 bases; nucleotides not matched to a gene: 8. CDR3 amino acids: CASSPDRVSPYNEQFF. In nucleotides, the CDR3 is TGTGCCAGCAGCCCGGACAGGGTGTCCCCCTACAATGAGCAGTTCTTC.

This chain links TRBV6-1 with TRBJ1-2, with 8 bases that match TRBD1. Unmatched junction bases numbered 1, after V lost 3 bases and J lost 7 bases. The CDR3 sequence is 12 residues long. The germline gives CDR1 MNHNS, CDR2 SASEGT. CDR3 protein: CASSDGTGGYTF. CDR3 bases: TGTGCCAGCAGTGACGGGACAGGTGGCTACACCTTC.

This chain joins TRBV15 and TRBJ2-3; 8 positions agree with TRBD2. J gave up 1 base and V 1 base, and 10 bases lay outside the gene matches. Germline V CDR1 and CDR2: LNHNV, YYDKDF (reference sequence). This CDR3 has 18 amino acids. CDR3 amino acids: CATSRGGRGGLRTDTQYF. DNA of the CDR3: TGTGCCACCAGCAGAGGGGGTCGGGGGGGTTTACGCACAGATACGCAGTATTTT.

The V and J genes are TRBV10-3 and TRBJ1-3; 8 positions agree with TRBD1. V dropped 0 bases and J dropped 3; count of bases not matched to a gene: 7. Looked up from germline, CDR1 is ENHRY and CDR2 is SYGVKD. The CDR3 covers 17 residues. DNA of the CDR3: TGTGCCATCAGTGAGTCCCCGACAGGGGAGGTTGGAAACACCATATATTTT. Its translation: CAISESPTGEVGNTIYF.

This clone occurred a few times. This chain connects TRBV10-1 to TRBJ2-2; no clear D. This CDR3 region has 16 residues. Germline CDR1 and CDR2: WNHNN and SYGVQD (reference sequence). Trimming removed 3 bases at V and 3 bases at J, with 14 bases between. CDR3 in DNA: TGCGCCAGCAGTGAATTAAGGAGAACGGACACCGGGGAGCTGTTTTTT. Protein product: CASSELRRTDTGELFF.

The CDR3 nucleotides are TGTGCCAGCAGCCAAGTAGGCACAGGGGACAGTTCCTACGAGCAGTACTTC. It codes for CASSQVGTGDSSYEQYF. The chain has TRBV4-2 and TRBJ2-7; 7 bases fit TRBD1. Unmatched junction bases numbered 10, after V lost 1 base and J lost 1 base. This CDR3 is 17 amino acids long. CDR1 and CDR2 from the germline V gene are LGHNA and YNFKEQ.

This clone has only one observation. The chain couples TRBV5-1 to TRBJ1-2; a possible D gene is TRBD1 (6 bases). The CDR3 spans 14 residues. CDR1 and CDR2 from the germline V gene are SGHRS and YFSETQ. V shed 6 bases and J shed 4 bases, with 16 bases lying between them. The CDR3 spells CASNDQGSSYGYTF. Written as DNA, the CDR3 is TGCGCCAGCAACGACCAGGGGAGTAGCTATGGCTACACCTTC.

The chain uses TRBV29-1 and TRBJ2-1; TRBD2 aligns across 7 bases. The CDR3 length is 17 residues. With V trimmed by 3 bases and J by 2 bases, 13 bases remained unmatched. Germline V CDR1 and CDR2: SQVTM, ANQGSEA. The CDR3 DNA sequence: TGCAGCGTTGACGCCATGGGAGGGAGGGACGCCTACAATGAGCAGTTCTTC. Amino acid sequence: CSVDAMGGRDAYNEQFF.

The J gene is TRBJ2-3, the V gene TRBV19; D might be TRBD2 (6 bases). The CDR3 loop spans 16 amino acids. Germline CDR1 and CDR2: LNHDA and SQIVND (reference sequence). Trimming cost V 3 bases and J 0 bases, with 13 bases left between them. The CDR3 region is CASSMVIAASTDTQYF. Written as DNA, the CDR3 is TGTGCCAGTAGTATGGTAATAGCGGCAAGCACAGATACGCAGTATTTT.

The chain joins TRBV5-1 to TRBJ2-3; 9 nucleotides line up with TRBD1. The germline gives CDR1 SGHRS, CDR2 YFSETQ. The ends lost 7 bases at V and 6 bases at J; junction bases unmatched: 9. This CDR3 region has 14 residues. The CDR3 here is CASGLNRGQDTQYF. CDR3 in DNA: TGCGCCAGCGGACTAAACAGGGGGCAGGATACGCAGTATTTT. Combining the CDR3 with reference TRBV5-1 and TRBJ2-3 gives the whole variable domain KAGVTQTPRYLIKTRGQQVTLSCSPISGHRSVSWYQQTPGQGLQFLFEYFSETQRNKGNFPGRFSGRQFSNSRSEMNVSTLELGDSALYLCASGLNRGQDTQYFGPGTRLTVL.

V gene TRBV3-1 (or the pseudogene TRBV3-2) combines with J gene TRBJ2-2; D call uncertain. This CDR3 is 13 amino acids long. Germline-derived CDR1 and CDR2 are LGHDT and YNNKEL (reference sequence). V lost 1 base and J 6 bases, leaving 6 bases between the germline ends. The CDR3 DNA reads as TGTGCCAGCAGCCAAGGGCGGTCCGGGGAGCTGTTTTTT. This encodes CASSQGRSGELFF.

This rearrangement joins TRBV2 to TRBJ2-3; 12 bases are a match to TRBD2. The trim removed 6 bases at V and 2 bases at J, leaving 9 bases unmatched. This CDR3 contains 17 residues. The germline V gene encodes CDR1 SNHLY and CDR2 FYNNEI. The CDR3 is CASSPSGGAGNTDTQYF. CDR3 nucleotide sequence: TGTGCCAGCAGCCCTAGCGGGGGGGCCGGAAACACAGATACGCAGTATTTT.

The genes are TRBV30 and TRBJ2-1, with a tentative D call TRBD2 (7 bases). The CDR3 is 14 amino acids. Trimming removed 2 bases at V and 2 bases at J, with 10 bases between. CDR1 is GTSNPN and CDR2 is SVGIG in the germline V gene (reference sequence). CDR3 residues: CAWSRGGAYNEQFF. The CDR3 nucleotides are TGTGCCTGGAGTAGGGGGGGGGCCTACAATGAGCAGTTCTTC.

The chain couples TRBV7-3 to TRBJ2-3; tentatively, D is TRBD2 (6 bases). Trimming left V 2 bases short and J 7 bases short, with 13 bases between. There are 14 residues in the CDR3. From germline, CDR1 is SGHTA and CDR2 FQGTGA. The CDR3 loop is CASSLGGYGNTQYF. The CDR3 DNA is TGTGCCAGCAGCTTAGGAGGGTACGGAAATACGCAGTATTTT.

Only one count was recorded for this clone. The gene calls are TRBV2 and TRBJ2-6; 11 bases line up with TRBD1. V was clipped by 6 bases and J by 2 bases; unmatched bases: 6. This CDR3 has 17 residues. Germline CDR1 is SNHLY and CDR2 is FYNNEI. The CDR3 nucleotides read TGTGCCAGCAGCTTCGGGACAGGGGGTACTGGGGCCAACGTCCTGACTTTC. This encodes CASSFGTGGTGANVLTF.

This chain joins TRBV5-4 and TRBJ2-2, with 9 bases matching TRBD1. This CDR3 comprises 15 residues. Losses at the gene ends were 5 bases for V and 5 bases for J; bases not matched to a gene: 7. Germline V CDR1 and CDR2: SGHNT, YYREEE (reference sequence). In DNA form, the CDR3 reads TGTGCCAGCAGTCCCTTACAGGGGGCGACCGGGGAGCTGTTTTTT. It translates to CASSPLQGATGELFF. Together with reference TRBV5-4 and TRBJ2-2, the CDR3 gives the full variable domain: ETGVTQSPTHLIKTRGQQVTLRCSSQSGHNTVSWYQQALGQGPQFIFQYYREEENGRGNFPPRFSGLQFPNYSSELNVNALELDDSALYLCASSPLQGATGELFFGEGSRLTVL.

The chain couples TRBV7-2 to TRBJ1-3; D is unclear. V gave up 4 bases and J gave up 4 bases, with 14 bases separating them. The germline V gene encodes CDR1 SGHTA and CDR2 FQGNSA. This CDR3 has 15 amino acids. Written as DNA, the CDR3 is TGTGCCAGCAGCTGGAACCTAGAGTCGGGAAACACCATATATTTT. This codes for CASSWNLESGNTIYF. Together with reference TRBV7-2 and TRBJ1-3, the CDR3 gives the full variable domain: GAGVSQSPSNKVTEKGKDVELRCDPISGHTALYWYRQSLGQGLEFLIYFQGNSAPDKSGLPSDRFSAERTGGSVSTLTIQRTQQEDSAVYLCASSWNLESGNTIYFGEGSWLTVV.

This clone showed up just once. V gene TRBV11-3 combines with J gene TRBJ2-3; 12 bases agree with TRBD2. The CDR3 consists of 14 residues. After removal of 4 bases from V and 8 bases from J, the junction contained 4 bases not matched to a gene. Germline V CDR1 and CDR2: SGHNT, YENEEA. The CDR3 bases are TGTGCCAGCAGCTCTAGCGGGGGGGCAAGTACGCAGTATTTT. It yields the protein CASSSSGGASTQYF.

This chain uses TRBV20-1 with TRBJ1-1, with D tentatively TRBD1 (5 bases). Looked up from germline, CDR1 is DFQATT and CDR2 is SNEGSKA (reference sequence). The CDR3 runs 11 residues. V gave up 3 bases and J gave up 6 bases, with 8 bases separating them. CDR3 DNA sequence: TGCAGTGCTAGGACAGCCCCTGAAGCTTTCTTT. Translated, it gives CSARTAPEAFF.

V is TRBV10-2 and J is TRBJ2-7; D not resolved. Trimming took 8 bases from V and 2 from J, leaving 10 bases between them. Germline values: CDR1 WSHSY, CDR2 SAAADI. This CDR3 spans 12 amino acids. CDR3 in DNA: TGCGCCAGCCGGTCCCAAACCTACGAGCAGTACTTC. This encodes CASRSQTYEQYF.